This passage covers 15 T cell receptor beta chains from one sample sequenced in a study of beta chain features in type 1 diabetes. Study-wide findings and caveats: In all four CD4+ subsets, TCRB CDR3 length was significantly, moderately reduced in type 1 diabetes.

What these receptors recognize is not known. The authors reverse transcribed all of the isolated RNA, so sequencing captured expressed TCRB transcripts. Some clones are missing from TCRdb's copy, which holds only in-frame ones; the method was immunoSEQ multiplex PCR. Here the sample spans about 340,000 clones, approximately 13% being singletons. The sample was naive CD4+ T cells from blood. All receptors derive from a woman under 30 with type 1 diabetes.

This clone was picked up a small number of times. The rearrangement joins TRBV19 to TRBJ1-5, with D possibly TRBD1 on 6 matching bases. The CDR3 length is 14 residues. V was cut by 0 bases and J by 4 bases, with 7 bases left in between. Germline V gene sequence: CDR1 LNHDA, CDR2 SQIVND (reference sequence). The DNA of the CDR3 is TGTGCCAGTAGTATAGACAGGGGAAATCAGCCCCAGCATTTT. This gives the protein CASSIDRGNQPQHF.

This clone was found a few times. The chain recombines TRBV7-3 with TRBJ1-2; TRBD1 matches 10 bases. Looked up from germline, CDR1 is SGHTA and CDR2 is FQGTGA. V shed 0 bases, J shed 7 bases, and the junction held 11 bases outside the gene matches. This CDR3 comprises 17 residues. This CDR3 is CASSLTPPGQGLVGYTF. The CDR3 DNA is TGTGCCAGCAGCTTAACACCCCCGGGACAGGGGCTAGTTGGCTACACCTTC.

This clone was counted many times. The chain has TRBV29-1 and TRBJ2-1; D is unclear. CDR1 is SQVTM, CDR2 ANQGSEA, per germline. This CDR3 spans 10 amino acids. The CDR3 sequence: CMASYNEQFF. Here the CDR3 DNA reads TGCATGGCCTCCTACAATGAGCAGTTCTTC.

This clone was observed a few times. V gene TRBV28 combines with J gene TRBJ2-1, with TRBD2 identical over 14 bases. The CDR3 length is 15 residues. V was pared by 5 bases and J by 7 bases, with 4 bases of the junction left unmatched. Germline CDR1 reads MDHEN; CDR2 reads SYDVKM. The CDR3 bases are TGTGCCAGCAGTGTTCGGACTAGCGGGAGGAATGAGCAGTTCTTC. This sequence encodes CASSVRTSGRNEQFF.

This clone was counted between two and nine times. The chain combines TRBV19 with TRBJ2-1, with TRBD2 matching 9 bases. The V gene's germline CDR1 is LNHDA and CDR2 SQIVND (reference sequence). The CDR3 totals 15 residues. J lost 5 bases, V lost 5 bases, and 7 bases had no gene match. CDR3 nucleotide sequence: TGTGCCAGTAGTCTTAGCGGGAGAGTGGACAATGAGCAGTTCTTC. Translating it yields CASSLSGRVDNEQFF.

The table lists this clone with a few counts. This chain uses TRBV5-4 with TRBJ1-4; D is possibly TRBD1 (6 bases). Germline V gene data show CDR1 as SGHNT and CDR2 as YYREEE (reference sequence). Trimming took off 0 bases at V and 5 bases at J, with 11 bases between the two ends. The CDR3 consists of 15 residues. CDR3 nucleotide sequence: TGTGCCAGCAGCTTGGGAGGGGGTTCGAATGAAAAACTGTTTTTT. Protein sequence: CASSLGGGSNEKLFF.

The chain links TRBV13 to TRBJ2-3; D might be TRBD2 (5 bases). Trimming left V 7 bases short and J 4 bases short, with 15 bases between. The germline CDR1 and CDR2 sequences are PRHDT and FYEKMQ (reference sequence). CDR3 size: 14 residues. In DNA form, the CDR3 reads TGTGCCAGCACGCAGAGGAGGCCGCCAGATACGCAGTATTTT. Encoded protein: CASTQRRPPDTQYF.

The table lists this clone with a few counts. The chain uses TRBV10-3 and TRBJ2-6; D is perhaps TRBD2 (6 bases). V shed 0 bases and J shed 0 bases, with 12 bases lying between them. Per the germline V gene, CDR1 is ENHRY and CDR2 is SYGVKD. This CDR3 contains 18 residues. The CDR3 coding sequence is TGTGCCATCAGTGAGTCCCGCGGGACTCGCTCTGGGGCCAACGTCCTGACTTTC. Amino acid sequence: CAISESRGTRSGANVLTF.

The CDR3 DNA is TGTGCCAGCAGCTTACAGGGATCCTACGAGCAGTACTTC. Its translation is CASSLQGSYEQYF. The chain is built from TRBV11-2 and TRBJ2-7, with D possibly being TRBD1 (5 bases). This CDR3 is 13 amino acids long. Between the trimmed V and J ends, which lost 2 bases and 1 base, there was a span of 6 bases. Germline V gene lookup returns CDR1 SGHAT and CDR2 FQNNGV.

This chain joins TRBV12-5 and TRBJ1-2; 7 nucleotides line up with TRBD1. The CDR3 spans 16 residues. Per the germline V gene, CDR1 is LGHNT and CDR2 is FRNRAP. Trimming at V came to 3 bases and at J to 6 bases, leaving 13 bases not matched to a gene. CDR3 region: CASGFPRQGRQDGYTF. DNA of the CDR3: TGTGCTAGTGGTTTCCCCCGACAGGGAAGACAGGATGGCTACACCTTC.

This clone has only a few counts. The chain employs TRBV9 and TRBJ2-1, with 14 bases matching TRBD2. Per the germline V gene, CDR1 is SGDLS and CDR2 is YYNGEE. Unmatched junction bases numbered 18, after V lost 4 bases and J lost 9 bases. The CDR3 covers 19 residues. CDR3 sequence (DNA): TGTGCCAGCAGCCCACGGCGGGCCCCGGGACTAGCGGGAGACGGTGAGCAGTTCTTC. It codes for CASSPRRAPGLAGDGEQFF.

This clone has more than one count but fewer than ten. The rearrangement joins TRBV5-1 to TRBJ2-5; weak D call: TRBD1 (6 bases). The length of the CDR3 is 14 residues. The ends were cut back, 0 bases at V and 4 bases at J, with 10 bases in the middle. In germline, CDR1 is SGHRS, CDR2 YFSETQ. The chain's CDR3 is CASSLVVTGETQYF. CDR3 in DNA: TGCGCCAGCAGCTTGGTGGTGACAGGAGAGACCCAGTACTTC. The full variable domain, rest sourced from reference TRBV5-1 and TRBJ2-5, is KAGVTQTPRYLIKTRGQQVTLSCSPISGHRSVSWYQQTPGQGLQFLFEYFSETQRNKGNFPGRFSGRQFSNSRSEMNVSTLELGDSALYLCASSLVVTGETQYFGPGTRLLVL.

This rearrangement joins TRBV6-5 to TRBJ2-1, with 14 bases that match TRBD2. Trimming removed 6 bases from V and 6 bases from J; junction bases left unmatched: 4. The CDR3 is made up of 15 amino acids. Germline V gene sequence: CDR1 MNHEY, CDR2 SVGAGI. This CDR3 is CASSTGTSGSNEQFF. CDR3 bases: TGTGCCAGCAGCACCGGGACTAGCGGGAGCAATGAGCAGTTCTTC.

This chain connects TRBV7-9 to TRBJ1-5, with TRBD1 as a possible D gene (6 bases). CDR1 and CDR2 (germline): SEHNR, FQNEAQ (reference sequence). The CDR3 totals 16 residues. V lost 1 base and J 3 bases, leaving 13 bases between the germline ends. The CDR3 loop reads CASSLGQAGPNQPQHF. The DNA of the CDR3 is TGTGCCAGCAGCTTAGGACAGGCCGGTCCCAATCAGCCCCAGCATTTT.

The V and J genes are TRBV2 and TRBJ2-6; D may be TRBD1 (5 bases). The V end lost 5 bases, the J end lost 2 bases, and 16 bases lay between the germline ends. Germline V lookup: CDR1 SNHLY, CDR2 FYNNEI. The CDR3 is 17 residues long. This CDR3 is CASSLQVLTAGANVLTF. The CDR3 DNA reads as TGTGCCAGCAGTTTACAGGTTTTGACCGCTGGGGCCAACGTCCTGACTTTC.